What follows are 19 T cell receptor beta chains derived from one specimen sequenced in a study of CD8 T cells in Susac syndrome. Reverse transcription of about 0.45 to 1 ug RNA was carried out with random hexamers. TCRdb called the immunoSEQ multiplex PCR reads again in MiXCR, with one record for every CDR3 protein. The data hold about 110,000 distinct CDR3 sequences, with 94% observed a single time. The specimen was CD8+ T cells from PBMCs. The receptors were gathered from a human donor with Susac syndrome.

This chain connects TRBV15 to TRBJ2-1; 9 positions agree with TRBD1. V trimming: 3 bases; J trimming: 7 bases; junction bases outside the gene matches: 7. The germline V gene encodes CDR1 LNHNV and CDR2 YYDKDF (reference sequence). This CDR3 contains 15 residues. The CDR3 sequence: CATSSPGQGENEQFF. For the CDR3, the DNA is TGTGCCACCAGCAGCCCGGGACAGGGAGAGAATGAGCAGTTCTTC.

The DNA for the CDR3 is TGTGCCAGCAGCGTAGGCAGGGAAGCTTTCTTT. Translated: CASSVGREAFF. The rearrangement joins TRBV7-9 to TRBJ1-1; the D is unclear. Trimming cost V 5 bases and J 8 bases, with 9 bases left between them. Germline V gives CDR1 SEHNR, CDR2 FQNEAQ (reference sequence). The CDR3 loop spans 11 amino acids.

This rearrangement joins TRBV3-1 to TRBJ2-7; 9 bases match TRBD1. Per the germline V gene, CDR1 is LGHDT and CDR2 is YNNKEL (reference sequence). The V gene end was trimmed by 4 bases and the J gene end by 0 bases; junction bases not matched to a gene: 7. The CDR3 runs to 16 residues. CDR3 sequence: CASSLAGTGFSYEQYF. CDR3 coding DNA: TGTGCCAGCAGCCTTGCCGGGACAGGGTTCTCCTACGAGCAGTACTTC.

The J gene is TRBJ1-2, the V gene TRBV20-1; D uncertain. Between the trimmed V and J ends, which lost 0 bases and 1 base, there was a span of 9 bases. Per the germline V gene, CDR1 is DFQATT and CDR2 is SNEGSKA (reference sequence). This CDR3 has 14 amino acids. For the CDR3, the DNA is TGCAGTGCTAGAGATAGACGGATTAACTATGGCTACACCTTC. Translated, it gives CSARDRRINYGYTF.

J is TRBJ2-3 and V is TRBV4-3; D gene unclear. V lost 0 bases and J lost 6, with 4 bases in between. Germline CDR1 LGHNA, CDR2 YSLEER. The CDR3 contains 12 residues. DNA of the CDR3: TGCGCCAGCAGCCAAGAATGGGATACGCAGTATTTT. Translating gives CASSQEWDTQYF.

This chain connects TRBV5-4 to TRBJ2-5; D uncertain. Trimming took 2 bases from V and 2 from J, leaving 13 bases between them. Germline loops: CDR1 SGHNT, CDR2 YYREEE (reference sequence). This CDR3 comprises 15 residues. CDR3 in DNA: TGTGCCAGCAGCTTTACGAATTTAGCACAAGAGACCCAGTACTTC. Its translation: CASSFTNLAQETQYF.

The rearrangement links TRBV11-1 to TRBJ2-1, with 12 positions matching TRBD2. The germline V gene encodes CDR1 SGHAT and CDR2 FQDESV (reference sequence). The CDR3 consists of 15 residues. The V and J ends lost 5 bases and 6 bases, in that order; junction bases with no gene match: 5. CDR3 sequence (DNA): TGTGCCAGCAGCCCGACTAGCGGGGGTTCCAATGAGCAGTTCTTC. Protein product: CASSPTSGGSNEQFF.

The chain combines TRBV9 with TRBJ1-1; D is unclear. Between the trimmed V and J ends, which lost 5 bases and 3 bases, there was a span of 11 bases. Germline V gene sequence: CDR1 SGDLS, CDR2 YYNGEE. The CDR3 contains 13 residues. The CDR3: CASRGALDTEAFF. For the CDR3, the DNA is TGTGCCAGCAGAGGTGCTTTGGACACTGAAGCTTTCTTT.

The chain is built from TRBV5-4 and TRBJ2-7, with 9 bases identical to TRBD1. Per the germline V gene, CDR1 is SGHNT and CDR2 is YYREEE (reference sequence). V shed 4 bases, J shed 3 bases, and the junction held 5 bases outside the gene matches. This CDR3 region has 14 residues. The CDR3 nucleotides read TGTGCCAGCAGCAATAGGGACAGGGACTACGAGCAGTACTTC. It encodes CASSNRDRDYEQYF.

The rearrangement uses TRBV7-9 and TRBJ2-2, with TRBD2 matching over 7 bases. The CDR3 covers 15 residues. Germline CDR1 SEHNR, CDR2 FQNEAQ (reference sequence). V gave up 4 bases and J gave up 3 bases; unmatched junction bases: 5. CDR3 in amino acids: CASSYRGGDTGELFF. CDR3 in DNA: TGTGCCAGCAGCTACCGTGGGGGGGACACCGGGGAGCTGTTTTTT.

The V gene is TRBV24-1, the J gene TRBJ2-1, with TRBD2 matching 7 bases. Germline values: CDR1 KGHDR, CDR2 SFDVKD. J gave up 10 bases and V 9 bases, and 5 bases lay outside the gene matches. The CDR3 has 11 residues. The CDR3 reads CATSGGGEQFF. In DNA, the CDR3 is TGTGCCACCTCGGGGGGTGGAGAGCAGTTCTTC.

The J gene is TRBJ1-1, the V gene TRBV20-1, with D perhaps matching TRBD1 (6 bases). Trimming removed 3 bases from V and 0 bases from J, with 8 bases in between. The CDR3 is 13 residues long. The V gene's germline CDR1 is DFQATT and CDR2 SNEGSKA (reference sequence). As DNA, the CDR3 is TGCAGTGCTAGCGGACAGATGAACACTGAAGCTTTCTTT. It specifies CSASGQMNTEAFF.

This clonotype was recorded only once. The chain uses TRBV4-2 and TRBJ2-1; D is ambiguous. This CDR3 comprises 15 residues. The germline gives CDR1 LGHNA, CDR2 YNFKEQ. Trimming stripped 0 bases from V and 4 bases from J, with 10 bases between. This CDR3 is CASSQDQERYNEQFF. CDR3 nucleotide sequence: TGTGCCAGCAGCCAAGATCAGGAGCGATACAATGAGCAGTTCTTC.

This chain connects TRBV7-8 to TRBJ2-5, with D unresolved. CDR1 is SGHVS, CDR2 FQNEAQ, per germline. V was shortened by 6 bases and J by 3 bases, with 14 bases between the two germline ends. This CDR3 contains 14 residues. CDR3 bases: TGTGCCAGCAGATCTCCAGGACCTAAAGAGACCCAGTACTTC. Its translation: CASRSPGPKETQYF.

The chain combines TRBV4-3 with TRBJ2-2; no clear D. Germline V gene sequence: CDR1 LGHNA, CDR2 YSLEER. The CDR3 sequence is 16 residues long. Trimming pared 0 bases from V and 4 bases from J, leaving 12 bases between. This chain's CDR3 is CASSQDTVSGTGELFF. DNA of the CDR3: TGCGCCAGCAGCCAAGATACCGTTAGTGGCACCGGGGAGCTGTTTTTT.

This clonotype showed up just once. The chain carries TRBV9 and TRBJ2-5; 8 nucleotides agree with TRBD2. Germline lookup yields CDR1 SGDLS and CDR2 YYNGEE. The CDR3 runs 15 residues. Trimming cost V 7 bases and J 1 base; bases outside gene matches: 9. The CDR3 DNA is TGTGCCAGCGGCCTGACGGGGGGGCCCCAAGAGACCCAGTACTTC. This encodes CASGLTGGPQETQYF.

The chain couples TRBV14 to TRBJ2-4; tentatively, D is TRBD1 (6 bases). This CDR3 has 13 residues. Germline assignment: CDR1 SGHDN and CDR2 FVKESK. The V end lost 4 bases, the J end lost 9 bases, and 13 bases lay between the germline ends. The CDR3 nucleotides are TGTGCCAGCAGCCCGGGTACAGGGCTCATTCAGTACTTC. Translation gives CASSPGTGLIQYF.

The chain combines TRBV13 with TRBJ1-5, with a tentative D call TRBD1 (5 bases). V lost 3 bases to trimming and J lost 4 bases, with 10 bases between them. The CDR3 runs to 14 residues. CDR1 and CDR2 (germline): PRHDT, FYEKMQ (reference sequence). In DNA, the CDR3 is TGTGCCAGCAGCTTGGGACCCCGAAATCAGCCCCAGCATTTT. Protein: CASSLGPRNQPQHF.

This rearrangement joins TRBV9 to TRBJ1-3; D uncertain. V lost 0 bases, J lost 0 bases, and 4 bases lay in between. The CDR3 loop spans 14 amino acids. Germline CDR1 and CDR2: SGDLS and YYNGEE. The CDR3 DNA follows: TGTGCCAGCAGCGTAGCAGACTCTGGAAACACCATATATTTT. It specifies CASSVADSGNTIYF.